This T cell receptor (beta chain) was obtained from a study of post-analysis software for immune sequencing data. Overall study findings and caveats: Clustering by F measure revealed strong co-clustering among samples prepared together in one batch. Relative to controls, patients had several TRBV segments at higher frequency, with TRBV5-6, TRBV5-1 and TRBV20-1 among these.

cDNA libraries of TCR beta carried unique molecular identifiers. Each CDR3 protein is one row after TCRdb ran MiXCR on the PCR reads. Of roughly 800,000 distinct CDR3 sequences in the sample, roughly 50% were seen once. V dropped 3 bases and J dropped 0; count of bases not matched to a gene: 8. Germline V gives CDR1 SGHRS, CDR2 YFSETQ. The CDR3 has 16 amino acids. This clonotype was observed a handful of times. What it binds is not known. The TCR sequence derives from a girl aged 5 to 17 with multiple sclerosis. The sequenced sample was blood. This sequence joins TRBV5-1 and TRBJ2-7; 8 nucleotides agree with TRBD2. The CDR3 loop is CASSSNTLAGSYEQYF. CDR3 bases: TGCGCCAGCAGCTCGAACACGCTAGCGGGCTCCTACGAGCAGTACTTC.